Below, one T cell receptor (beta chain) is given with its context. Its specificity is not known. This sample was taken from a study of cytomegalovirus exposure and HLA in healthy donors. Findings of the study overall: The later analysis indicated that the majority of CMV-associated TCR beta chains appeared HLA-restricted. V- and J-gene trimming in TCR beta was tied to a missense DCLRE1C variant by an analysis performed later. Indistinguishable V segments, including TRBV6-2 and TRBV6-3, were excluded.

Vbeta (60) and Jbeta (13) primers were used in the PCR. Method: immunoSEQ multiplex PCR; TCRdb's copy keeps in-frame clones and lacks some. This table has around 100,000 clones, around 77% appearing once. V dropped 3 bases and J dropped 9 bases, with 8 bases sitting between them. The CDR3 spans 11 residues. Germline V lookup: CDR1 MNHNY, CDR2 SVGAGI (reference sequence). The source of this sequence is a woman in her fifties or sixties in good health and CMV-seropositive. This chain uses TRBV6-6 with TRBJ1-1; the D is unclear. The sample was PBMCs. CDR3 coding DNA: TGTGCCAGCAGTTATGAGCATCAAGCTTTCTTT. It specifies CASSYEHQAFF.